This TCR beta chain was sequenced during a study of long-term antiretroviral therapy in people with HIV. Study results and limitations: Controls had broader CDR3 length ranges than HIV repertoires did. ART adherence, viral resistance and therapy changes were not recorded. Blood, drawn from about 2004 to 2017, may reflect older ART regimens.

Trimming left V 3 bases short and J 3 bases short, with 3 bases between. This CDR3 region has 13 residues. CDR1 is WSHSY, CDR2 SAAADI, per germline. This clone was detected once. Its antigen is still unknown. Version v3.0 of the immunoSEQ assay ran at survey level. The data were produced by immunoSEQ multiplex PCR, yet TCRdb's version contains in-frame clones alone and is incomplete. The sample records fewer than 30,000 clones, roughly 96% being singletons. Specimen: unsorted PBMCs, collected 5.3 years after starting antiretroviral therapy. The sequence derives from a man in his thirties or forties with HIV. The V call is TRBV10-2, the J call TRBJ1-6; D not certain. This CDR3 reads CASSDNYNSPLHF. Written as DNA, the CDR3 is TGCGCCAGCAGTGATAACTATAATTCACCCCTCCACTTT.